Below, 6 T cell receptor beta chains from the same sample are listed, as sequenced in a study of T-cell memory formation after mild COVID-19. From the 5' RACE reads, TCRdb called clonotypes with MiXCR, one entry per CDR3 protein. The sample shows about 430,000 distinct CDR3 sequences, roughly 18% of them seen only once. The sequenced sample was PBMCs or a T cell subset sorted from them (not recorded which). Receptor source: a man between 18 and 35 years old who had mild COVID-19 (a few samples of this study predate the infection). Cell type and time point are not known.

The J gene is TRBJ1-2, the V gene TRBV18; tentative D call: TRBD1 (5 bases). V lost 3 bases to trimming and J lost 1 base, with 12 bases between them. The germline gives CDR1 KGHSH, CDR2 LQKENI. The CDR3 totals 15 residues. The DNA of the CDR3 is TGTGCCAGCTCACCGCCAAATGGGGGTAACTATGGCTACACCTTC. Protein: CASSPPNGGNYGYTF.

This clonotype was found a few times. The chain joins TRBV3-1 to TRBJ1-4; TRBD1 agrees at 7 bases. The germline V gene encodes CDR1 LGHDT and CDR2 YNNKEL (reference sequence). V trimming: 4 bases; J trimming: 7 bases; junction bases outside the gene matches: 6. The CDR3 consists of 14 residues. This chain's CDR3 is CASSPDRVGEKLFF. In nucleotides, the CDR3 is TGTGCCAGCAGCCCCGACAGGGTTGGTGAAAAACTGTTTTTT.

The chain employs TRBV12-3 or TRBV12-4 and TRBJ1-4; perhaps TRBD1 as D (5 bases). The CDR3 contains 15 residues. V was pared by 3 bases and J by 0 bases, with 8 bases between. The CDR3 DNA is TGTGCCAGCAGTTTTTGGACACCAACTAATGAAAAACTGTTTTTT. Its protein is CASSFWTPTNEKLFF.

The V and J genes are TRBV9 and TRBJ1-2; TRBD1 matches 8 bases. CDR3 length: 16 amino acids. With V trimmed by 0 bases and J by 8 bases, 12 bases remained unmatched. Germline CDR1 and CDR2: SGDLS and YYNGEE. The CDR3 sequence: CASSVDPSTGAEGYTF. In DNA form, the CDR3 reads TGTGCCAGCAGCGTAGATCCCTCGACAGGGGCGGAGGGCTACACCTTC. Using reference TRBV9 and TRBJ1-2 for the parts outside the CDR3, the full variable domain is DSGVTQTPKHLITATGQRVTLRCSPRSGDLSVYWYQQSLDQGLQFLIQYYNGEERAKGNILERFSAQQFPDLHSELNLSSLELGDSALYFCASSVDPSTGAEGYTFGSGTRLTVV.

This sequence joins TRBV6-5 and TRBJ2-5; TRBD2 is a possible D gene (6 bases). Germline CDR1 is MNHEY and CDR2 is SVGAGI. This CDR3 spans 14 amino acids. The V and J ends lost 2 bases and 7 bases respectively, with 14 bases between them. The chain's CDR3 is CASSYVGTGGTQYF. Written as DNA, the CDR3 is TGTGCCAGCAGTTACGTGGGAACCGGGGGGACCCAGTACTTC.

This clonotype occurred a few times. CDR3 in DNA: TGTGCCAGCACCCTCGGTTACAATGAGCAGTTCTTC. Encoded protein: CASTLGYNEQFF. This chain joins TRBV25-1 and TRBJ2-1; D uncertain. Trimming took off 7 bases at V and 4 bases at J, with 8 bases between the two ends. CDR1 MGHDK and CDR2 SYGVNS come from the germline V gene. This CDR3 contains 12 residues.